These 15 T cell receptor beta chains originate from one sample sequenced in a study of vaccination and CD4 T cells after COVID-19. Documented treatment: roughly 10-day PBMC culture with coronavirus spike peptide pools or control peptides (ViraFEST assay). Scientists ran DNA taken from cultured CD4+ T cells through the Oncomine TCR Beta short-read assay for sequencing. TCRdb itself ran the PCR reads through MiXCR, one entry per CDR3 protein. Of 9,500 to 12,000 distinct CDR3 sequences listed, roughly 40% are singletons. Their antigens remain unidentified. The sequenced sample consisted of CD4+ T cells from blood, cultured in vitro. The receptor set was obtained from a human donor who had recovered from COVID-19.

This clonotype was picked up a small number of times. The V call is TRBV30, the J call TRBJ1-3, with D unresolved. V lost 3 bases, J lost 3 bases, and 12 bases lay in between. This CDR3 spans 14 amino acids. The germline V gene encodes CDR1 GTSNPN and CDR2 SVGIG (reference sequence). The CDR3 DNA sequence: TGTGCCTGGAGCTGGGAGCCCTTTGGAAACACCATATATTTT. Its translation is CAWSWEPFGNTIYF. Full variable domain (rest looked up from reference TRBV30 and TRBJ1-3): SQTIHQWPATLVQPVGSPLSLECTVEGTSNPNLYWYRQAAGRGLQLLFYSVGIGQISSEVPQNLSASRPQDRQFILSSKKLLLSDSGFYLCAWSWEPFGNTIYFGEGSWLTVV.

The chain combines TRBV6-1 with TRBJ2-1; D is possibly TRBD2 (6 bases). The V and J ends lost 8 bases and 6 bases respectively, with 14 bases between them. Germline loops: CDR1 MNHNS, CDR2 SASEGT. The CDR3 totals 13 residues. The CDR3 sequence is CASPIVGGNEQFF. CDR3 bases: TGTGCCAGCCCAATAGTGGGGGGCAATGAGCAGTTCTTC.

This chain uses TRBV9 with TRBJ2-4; D is ambiguous. Trimming took 4 bases from V and 7 from J, leaving 15 bases between them. The CDR3 has 14 residues. The germline V gene has CDR1 SGDLS and CDR2 YYNGEE. The CDR3 protein is CASSFLEMGNIQYF. In nucleotides, the CDR3 is TGTGCCAGCAGCTTCCTCGAGATGGGGAACATTCAGTACTTC.

The chain uses TRBV27 and TRBJ2-1, with 9 bases identical to TRBD1. The germline gives CDR1 MNHEY, CDR2 SMNVEV (reference sequence). The junction had 4 bases not matched to a gene; V was cut back by 5 bases and J by 5 bases. The length of the CDR3 is 14 residues. The CDR3 is CASSLGTGNNEQFF. The CDR3, as DNA: TGTGCCAGCAGTCTAGGGACAGGGAACAATGAGCAGTTCTTC.

V and J are TRBV2 and TRBJ2-5; 9 bases align to TRBD1. Germline V lookup: CDR1 SNHLY, CDR2 FYNNEI. This CDR3 is built from 13 residues. Trimming cost V 5 bases and J 5 bases; bases outside gene matches: 3. The DNA of the CDR3 is TGTGCCAGCAGTCGGGACAGGGAGGAGACCCAGTACTTC. Encoded protein: CASSRDREETQYF.

V is TRBV12-3 or TRBV12-4 and J is TRBJ2-2, with no clear D. V lost 6 bases to trimming and J lost 6 bases, with 8 bases between them. This CDR3 spans 12 amino acids. CDR3 in amino acids: CASSHPSGELFF. The CDR3 DNA follows: TGTGCCAGCAGCCACCCATCCGGGGAGCTGTTTTTT.

The V gene is TRBV5-1, the J gene TRBJ1-1; tentative D call: TRBD1 (5 bases). The CDR3 totals 15 residues. The V gene's germline CDR1 is SGHRS and CDR2 YFSETQ. V lost 1 base and J lost 4, with 14 bases in between. CDR3 in DNA: TGCGCCAGCAGCTTGATATGGGGCCGGGGCACTGAAGCTTTCTTT. Protein product: CASSLIWGRGTEAFF.

This clonotype is labeled medium-sized. V gene TRBV7-2 combines with J gene TRBJ1-1, with a possible D match to TRBD1 (6 bases). The CDR3 is 14 amino acids. Germline CDR1 is SGHTA and CDR2 is FQGNSA. Deletions cut 1 base from V and 8 bases from J, with 14 bases between. The CDR3 DNA reads as TGTGCCAGCAGCTTAGGTCAGGGGAGCTCGGAAGCTTTCTTT. Translation: CASSLGQGSSEAFF.

This clonotype occurred a few times. This rearrangement joins TRBV7-9 to TRBJ1-2, with 7 nucleotides matching TRBD1. The junction had 23 bases not matched to a gene; V was cut back by 7 bases and J by 3 bases. The germline V gene has CDR1 SEHNR and CDR2 FQNEAQ (reference sequence). The CDR3 has 19 amino acids. Here the CDR3 DNA reads TGTGCCAGCACCCTGACCGGGGAGACCGGAAGGGGGCCTCACTATGGCTACACCTTC. Its protein product is CASTLTGETGRGPHYGYTF.

The rearrangement uses TRBV20-1 and TRBJ2-3, with 7 bases lining up with TRBD2. Trimming cost V 3 bases and J 0 bases; bases outside gene matches: 9. Germline V gene lookup returns CDR1 DFQATT and CDR2 SNEGSKA (reference sequence). The CDR3 totals 16 residues. The CDR3 nucleotides read TGCAGTGCTAGTATCCTTGGGGGGGTTAGCACAGATACGCAGTATTTT. This translates into CSASILGGVSTDTQYF.

The CDR3 protein is CASSSYRGAFF. DNA for the CDR3: TGTGCCAGCAGCTCCTACAGGGGAGCTTTCTTT. The chain couples TRBV6-1 to TRBJ1-1, with TRBD1 matching over 7 bases. J lost 10 bases, V lost 6 bases, and 5 bases had no gene match. Germline values: CDR1 MNHNS, CDR2 SASEGT. The CDR3 extends over 11 amino acids.

The chain uses TRBV2 and TRBJ1-1, with a weak D call TRBD1 (6 bases). V lost 6 bases to trimming and J lost 0 bases, with 23 bases between them. The germline gives CDR1 SNHLY, CDR2 FYNNEI. The CDR3 contains 18 residues. For the CDR3, the DNA is TGTGCCAGCAGAGCCTTGGAAGGGGGGGCAGGCATGAACACTGAAGCTTTCTTT. It codes for CASRALEGGAGMNTEAFF.

This clonotype showed up just a few times. V usage is TRBV2 and J usage is TRBJ1-2; no reliable D call. The CDR3 is made up of 11 amino acids. With 5 bases removed from V and 5 bases from J, the gap between germline ends came to 6 bases. Germline V gene data show CDR1 as SNHLY and CDR2 as FYNNEI. The CDR3 sequence: CASSSEYGYTF. Written as DNA, the CDR3 is TGTGCCAGCAGTAGTGAATATGGCTACACCTTC.

The J gene is TRBJ2-7, the V gene TRBV20-1, with 9 bases matching TRBD1. V dropped 5 bases and J dropped 5; count of bases not matched to a gene: 7. The CDR3 covers 13 residues. Germline CDR1 reads DFQATT; CDR2 reads SNEGSKA (reference sequence). The CDR3 DNA reads as TGCAGTGCTCCGGGACAGGGCGGGGACGAGCAGTACTTC. Translated: CSAPGQGGDEQYF.

This clonotype was seen only a few times. The chain is built from TRBV12-5 and TRBJ1-1; 8 bases match TRBD1. CDR3 length: 16 amino acids. Germline V gives CDR1 LGHNT, CDR2 FRNRAP. Trimming removed 4 bases from V and 4 bases from J; junction bases left unmatched: 11. Here the CDR3 reads CASGSSPGQGSTEAFF. In DNA form, the CDR3 reads TGTGCTAGTGGTTCCTCCCCCGGACAGGGTAGCACTGAAGCTTTCTTT.